The 21 T cell receptor beta chains in this list originate from one sample, sequenced in a study of radiation and T cells in renal cell carcinoma. Assay: immunoSEQ multiplex PCR; the TCRdb copy retains only in-frame clones and omits some. The table includes tens of thousands of clones, 85% detected once. Time point specified: blood 4 weeks post-SBRT, at nephrectomy. Sample treatment: 15 Gy SBRT to primary tumor, nephrectomy 4 weeks later. The starting material was blood, obtained from a patient whose treatment included radiotherapy and nephrectomy. These receptors all stem from a man aged 45-65 years with renal cell carcinoma.

The rearrangement uses TRBV9 and TRBJ1-1; TRBD1 is a possible D gene (6 bases). V was trimmed by 4 bases and J by 3 bases, leaving 13 bases between them. In germline, CDR1 is SGDLS, CDR2 YYNGEE. The CDR3 contains 14 residues. The CDR3 DNA follows: TGTGCCAGCAGCTGGGGGCCGGGGGACACTGAAGCTTTCTTT. Its protein is CASSWGPGDTEAFF.

The chain combines TRBV7-3 with TRBJ2-5; either TRBD1 or TRBD2 may fit D (5 bases each). In germline, CDR1 is SGHTA, CDR2 FQGTGA. V was clipped by 4 bases and J by 1 base, with 7 bases between them. This CDR3 is 13 amino acids long. CDR3 protein: CASSSGSQETQYF. CDR3 DNA: TGTGCCAGCAGCTCAGGGAGCCAAGAGACCCAGTACTTC.

The chain is built from TRBV21-1 and TRBJ1-1. TRBV21-1 is tagged as a pseudogene. The CDR3 spans 13 residues. The CDR3 loop reads CASSSLRTSEAFF. The CDR3 DNA sequence: TGTGCCAGCAGCAGTCTTCGGACTTCTGAAGCTTTCTTT.

V usage is TRBV2 and J usage is TRBJ2-5, with TRBD2 matching over 11 bases. The V and J ends lost 6 bases and 5 bases, in that order; junction bases with no gene match: 11. This CDR3 is built from 16 residues. Germline V CDR1 and CDR2: SNHLY, FYNNEI. The CDR3 bases are TGTGCCAGCAGCCGACTTAGCGGGAGGGCCGGCGAGACCCAGTACTTC. Translating gives CASSRLSGRAGETQYF.

The chain uses TRBV6-1 and TRBJ2-5; D not certain. This CDR3 comprises 14 residues. Trimming removed 2 bases at V and 3 bases at J, with 10 bases between. CDR1 is MNHNS, CDR2 SASEGT, per germline. DNA of the CDR3: TGTGCCAGCAGTGAACTCTGGGCAGAAGAGACCCAGTACTTC. Protein: CASSELWAEETQYF.

The CDR3 coding sequence is TGTGCCAGCAGCTTAGTTTTGGACACTGAAGCTTTCTTT. This translates into CASSLVLDTEAFF. The chain employs TRBV7-2 and TRBJ1-1; D not resolved. CDR1 and CDR2 from the germline V gene are SGHTA and FQGNSA. Trimming removed 1 base at V and 3 bases at J, with 6 bases between. The CDR3 runs to 13 residues.

The chain combines TRBV20-1 with TRBJ2-7; D is possibly TRBD1 or TRBD2 (5 bases each). There are 11 residues in the CDR3. Per the germline V gene, CDR1 is DFQATT and CDR2 is SNEGSKA (reference sequence). DNA of the CDR3: TGCAGCGCCTGGGGGATCGACGAGCAGTACTTC. Its translation: CSAWGIDEQYF.

The chain has TRBV7-9 and TRBJ1-6, with D unclear. The germline CDR1 and CDR2 sequences are SEHNR and FQNEAQ (reference sequence). Trimming took 5 bases from V and 2 from J, leaving 7 bases between them. This CDR3 has 14 residues. The CDR3 DNA follows: TGTGCCAGCAGCGCGGAGGCCTATAATTCACCCCTCCACTTT. This codes for CASSAEAYNSPLHF.

The V and J genes are TRBV10-3 and TRBJ2-5; D is undetermined. Germline V gene sequence: CDR1 ENHRY, CDR2 SYGVKD. Trimming took 0 bases from V and 1 from J, leaving 18 bases between them. This CDR3 region has 18 residues. This CDR3 reads CAISESKVTKPFQETQYF. The CDR3 DNA sequence: TGTGCCATCAGTGAGTCTAAAGTAACCAAGCCGTTCCAAGAGACCCAGTACTTC.

The genes are TRBV19 and TRBJ2-3; 7 positions match TRBD1. This CDR3 is built from 14 residues. V shed 7 bases and J 2 bases; nucleotides not matched to a gene: 6. CDR1 and CDR2 (germline): LNHDA, SQIVND (reference sequence). The CDR3 here is CASTPGQHTDTQYF. The CDR3 DNA is TGTGCCAGTACTCCGGGACAGCACACAGATACGCAGTATTTT.

The chain links TRBV6-1 to TRBJ2-3; D uncertain. Trimming left V 5 bases short and J 3 bases short, with 6 bases between. The germline CDR1 and CDR2 sequences are MNHNS and SASEGT. The CDR3 contains 12 residues. For the CDR3, the DNA is TGTGCCAGCAGTCAATTGACAGATACGCAGTATTTT. Translation: CASSQLTDTQYF.

The chain carries TRBV15 and TRBJ2-7; 8 nucleotides align to TRBD1. With 1 base clipped from V and 5 bases from J, the junction kept 4 bases outside the gene matches. The CDR3 has 14 amino acids. From germline, CDR1 is LNHNV and CDR2 YYDKDF (reference sequence). The CDR3 region is CATSRGRGLDEQYF. The CDR3 region has the DNA TGTGCCACCAGCAGAGGCAGGGGGCTCGACGAGCAGTACTTC.

This clone was seen once. The chain carries TRBV2 and TRBJ2-5; TRBD2 aligns across 8 bases. Trimming removed 3 bases from V and 5 bases from J; junction bases left unmatched: 8. Germline V gives CDR1 SNHLY, CDR2 FYNNEI. CDR3 length: 15 residues. The CDR3 loop is CASSEAGGLLETQYF. CDR3 DNA sequence: TGTGCCAGCAGTGAGGCGGGGGGACTTTTGGAGACCCAGTACTTC.

This chain links TRBV6-1 with TRBJ1-5; D is ambiguous. Trimming left V 5 bases short and J 6 bases short, with 14 bases between. This CDR3 has 14 amino acids. Per germline, CDR1 MNHNS and CDR2 SASEGT. CDR3 in DNA: TGTGCCAGCAGTTCCACTCCCCGGGGTCAGCCCCAGCATTTT. This translates into CASSSTPRGQPQHF.

The chain has TRBV5-1 and TRBJ2-7, with no clear D. V lost 2 bases and J 3 bases, leaving 6 bases between the germline ends. The germline V gene has CDR1 SGHRS and CDR2 YFSETQ. The CDR3 is made up of 12 amino acids. The CDR3 nucleotides read TGCGCCAGCAGCTTAGGAGACTACGAGCAGTACTTC. Protein product: CASSLGDYEQYF.

The chain recombines TRBV19 with TRBJ1-1; D perhaps matches TRBD1 (5 bases). V dropped 7 bases and J dropped 1 base, with 13 bases sitting between them. This CDR3 is built from 14 residues. The germline V gene encodes CDR1 LNHDA and CDR2 SQIVND (reference sequence). CDR3 nucleotides: TGTGCCAGTAACCAACAAGGGGAGAACACTGAAGCTTTCTTT. Amino acid sequence: CASNQQGENTEAFF.

The chain uses TRBV27 and TRBJ2-1, with TRBD2 matching 12 bases. The V and J ends lost 4 bases and 7 bases, in that order; junction bases with no gene match: 2. CDR1 is MNHEY and CDR2 is SMNVEV in the germline V gene (reference sequence). The CDR3 contains 14 residues. The CDR3 bases are TGTGCCAGCAGTTCCGGGACTAGCGGGAATGAGCAGTTCTTC. Its translation is CASSSGTSGNEQFF.

This rearrangement joins TRBV20-1 to TRBJ2-1; D gene ambiguous. CDR1 and CDR2 from the germline V gene are DFQATT and SNEGSKA (reference sequence). The CDR3 totals 10 residues. V shed 6 bases and J shed 5 bases, with 5 bases lying between them. Here the CDR3 reads CSAPNNEQFF. Written as DNA, the CDR3 is TGCAGTGCACCAAACAATGAGCAGTTCTTC.

The chain joins TRBV7-8 to TRBJ2-7, with D unresolved. This CDR3 has 12 amino acids. The germline V gene encodes CDR1 SGHVS and CDR2 FQNEAQ. V was cut by 1 base and J by 4 bases, with 5 bases left in between. CDR3 sequence: CASSLGEYEQYF. The CDR3 DNA reads as TGTGCCAGCAGCTTAGGTGAGTACGAGCAGTACTTC.

The rearrangement joins TRBV6-5 to TRBJ2-7; 7 nucleotides line up with TRBD1. The CDR3 length is 13 residues. Germline assignment: CDR1 MNHEY and CDR2 SVGAGI. J gave up 4 bases and V 5 bases, and 5 bases lay outside the gene matches. The CDR3 sequence is CASSNRGGYEQYF. Written as DNA, the CDR3 is TGTGCCAGCAGTAACAGGGGCGGGTACGAGCAGTACTTC.

In this sample, this clone turned up once. The V call is TRBV2, the J call TRBJ1-2; a weak D match, TRBD1 (6 bases). Trimming cost V 7 bases and J 2 bases, with 20 bases left between them. The CDR3 runs to 16 residues. The germline CDR1 and CDR2 sequences are SNHLY and FYNNEI. CDR3 residues: CASNFYQGSRNYGYTF. The CDR3 bases are TGTGCCAGCAACTTCTATCAGGGGTCCAGAAACTATGGCTACACCTTC.